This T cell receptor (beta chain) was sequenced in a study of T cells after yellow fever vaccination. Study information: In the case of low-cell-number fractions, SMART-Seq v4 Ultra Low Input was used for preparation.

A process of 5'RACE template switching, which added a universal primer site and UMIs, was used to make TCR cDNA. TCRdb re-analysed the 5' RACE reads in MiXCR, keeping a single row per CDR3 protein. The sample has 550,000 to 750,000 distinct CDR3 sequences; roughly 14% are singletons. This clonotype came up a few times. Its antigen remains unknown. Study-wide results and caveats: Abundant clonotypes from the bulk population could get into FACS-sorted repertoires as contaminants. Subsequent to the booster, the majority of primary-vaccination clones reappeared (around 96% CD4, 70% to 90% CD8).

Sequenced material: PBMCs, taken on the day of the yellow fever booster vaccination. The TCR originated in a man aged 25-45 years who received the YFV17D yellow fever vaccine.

In DNA form, the CDR3 reads TGTGCCAGCAGCCAACGGCAGGGCCCCATGAACACTGAAGCTTTCTTT. Its translation: CASSQRQGPMNTEAFF. The chain joins TRBV7-2 to TRBJ1-1; D is possibly TRBD1 (5 bases). Germline-derived CDR1 and CDR2 are SGHTA and FQGNSA. The CDR3 is made up of 16 amino acids. Deletions cut 5 bases from V and 0 bases from J, with 16 bases between. The variable domain in full, completed from reference TRBV7-2 and TRBJ1-1, reads GAGVSQSPSNKVTEKGKDVELRCDPISGHTALYWYRQSLGQGLEFLIYFQGNSAPDKSGLPSDRFSAERTGGSVSTLTIQRTQQEDSAVYLCASSQRQGPMNTEAFFGQGTRLTVV.